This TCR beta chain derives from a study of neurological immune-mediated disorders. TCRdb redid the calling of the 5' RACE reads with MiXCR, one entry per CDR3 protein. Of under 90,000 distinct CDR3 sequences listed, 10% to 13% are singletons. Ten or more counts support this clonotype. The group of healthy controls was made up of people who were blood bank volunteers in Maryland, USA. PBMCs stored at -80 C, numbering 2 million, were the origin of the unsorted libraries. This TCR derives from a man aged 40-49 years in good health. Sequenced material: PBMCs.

The CDR3 sequence is CASSFGRIEETQYF. CDR3 nucleotide sequence: TGCGCCAGCAGCTTCGGGAGAATAGAGGAGACCCAGTACTTC. This chain joins TRBV5-1 and TRBJ2-5, with a possible D match to TRBD2 (6 bases). CDR3 length equals 14 residues. The germline V and J ends were trimmed by 2 bases and 5 bases, with 13 bases remaining between them. CDR1 is SGHRS and CDR2 is YFSETQ in the germline V gene.